The source of this T cell receptor (beta chain) is a study of esophageal squamous cell carcinoma under preoperative chemotherapy. In the study overall: Both tumor-infiltrating lymphocytes and peripheral blood T cells were profiled.

General observations from the study: After paclitaxel-nedaplatin, abundant clones were more likely to contract than amplify.

TCRdb passed the PCR reads through MiXCR, listing each CDR3 protein once. The data show about 9,300 distinct CDR3 sequences, over 40% seen once. Per the germline V gene, CDR1 is DFQATT and CDR2 is SNEGSKA (reference sequence). The CDR3 is made up of 11 amino acids. Time point given: after preoperative PTX-NDP chemotherapy. Paclitaxel-nedaplatin chemotherapy was given to patients ahead of their surgery. This clonotype was detected many times. No antigen is known for it. Specimen collection occurred from a patient given preoperative chemotherapy. V and J are TRBV20-1 and TRBJ2-5; D is tentatively TRBD1 or TRBD2 (5 bases each). The DNA end lines up better with TRBJ2-7; the J call may be wrong. The receptor's source is a human donor with esophageal squamous cell carcinoma. The donor label of this sample is uncertain. The chain's CDR3 is CSALGVYEQYF. The DNA for the CDR3 is TGCAGTGCTCTGGGGGTCTACGAGCAGTACTTC.